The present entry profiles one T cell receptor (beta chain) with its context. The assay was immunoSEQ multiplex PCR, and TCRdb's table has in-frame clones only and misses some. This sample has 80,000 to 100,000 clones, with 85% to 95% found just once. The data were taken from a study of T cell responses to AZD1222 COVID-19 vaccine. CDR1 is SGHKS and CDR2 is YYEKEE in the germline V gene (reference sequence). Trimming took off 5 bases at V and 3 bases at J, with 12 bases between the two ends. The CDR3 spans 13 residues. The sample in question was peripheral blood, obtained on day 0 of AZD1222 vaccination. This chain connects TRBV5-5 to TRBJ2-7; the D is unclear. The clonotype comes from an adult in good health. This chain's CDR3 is CASSSQPGYEQYF. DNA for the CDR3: TGTGCCAGCAGTTCTCAACCAGGCTACGAGCAGTACTTC.